This entry lists 2 T cell receptor beta chains sequenced from one sample in a study of early T cells in non-severe SARS-CoV-2 infection. TCRdb itself ran the 5' RACE reads through MiXCR, one entry per CDR3 protein. This table holds 85,000 to 100,000 distinct CDR3 sequences, approximately 10% found once. The sequenced sample was whole blood. The receptor set was obtained from an adult who was a healthcare worker with PCR-confirmed SARS-CoV-2 infection or an uninfected control (not recorded which).

This clonotype was seen at least ten times. The genes are TRBV12-3 or TRBV12-4 and TRBJ2-1; D is uncertain. The CDR3 has 11 amino acids. Trimming left V 4 bases short and J 12 bases short, with 10 bases between. The CDR3 region has the DNA TGTGCCAGCAGTTCCCCCCTAGGGCAGTTCTTC. Translated, it gives CASSSPLGQFF.

This clonotype was observed many times. The junction differs from germline at one of its ends, possibly a read error. CDR3 sequence: CASSLATGTGRTDTQYF. For the CDR3, the DNA is TGTGCCAGCAGTTTAGCGACCGGGACAGGACGCACAGATACGCAGTATTTT. The chain is built from TRBV7-8 and TRBJ2-3; TRBD1 matches at 8 bases. CDR1 SGHVS and CDR2 FQNEAQ come from the germline V gene. There are 17 residues in the CDR3.